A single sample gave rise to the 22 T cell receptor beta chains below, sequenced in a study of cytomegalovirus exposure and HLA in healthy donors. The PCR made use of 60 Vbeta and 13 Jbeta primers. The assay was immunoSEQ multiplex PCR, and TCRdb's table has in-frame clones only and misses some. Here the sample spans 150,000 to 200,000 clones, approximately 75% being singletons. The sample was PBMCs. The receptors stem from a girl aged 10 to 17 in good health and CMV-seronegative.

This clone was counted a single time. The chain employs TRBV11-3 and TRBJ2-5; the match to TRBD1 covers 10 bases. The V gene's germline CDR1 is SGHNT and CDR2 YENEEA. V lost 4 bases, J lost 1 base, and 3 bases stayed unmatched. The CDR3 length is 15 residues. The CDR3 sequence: CASSSGQGFQETQYF. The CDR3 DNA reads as TGTGCCAGCAGCTCGGGACAGGGGTTCCAAGAGACCCAGTACTTC.

The CDR3 DNA reads as TGTGCCAGCAGTTACCGCTCAGGGGACTCTGGAAACACCATATATTTT. Protein product: CASSYRSGDSGNTIYF. This chain joins TRBV6-5 and TRBJ1-3, with D perhaps matching TRBD1 (6 bases). This CDR3 is 16 amino acids long. V was shortened by 2 bases and J by 0 bases, with 11 bases between the two germline ends. Germline V gene lookup returns CDR1 MNHEY and CDR2 SVGAGI.

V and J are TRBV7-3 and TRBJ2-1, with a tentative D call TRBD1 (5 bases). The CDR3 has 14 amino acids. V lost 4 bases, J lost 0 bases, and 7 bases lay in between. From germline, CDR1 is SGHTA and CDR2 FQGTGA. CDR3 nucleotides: TGTGCCAGCAGCTCCAGGGACTCCTACAATGAGCAGTTCTTC. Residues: CASSSRDSYNEQFF.

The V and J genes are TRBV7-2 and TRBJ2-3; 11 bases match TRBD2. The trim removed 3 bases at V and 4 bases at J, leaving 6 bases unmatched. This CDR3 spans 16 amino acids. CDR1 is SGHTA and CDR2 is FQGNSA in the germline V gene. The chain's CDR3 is CASSFVAGGHSDTQYF. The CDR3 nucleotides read TGTGCCAGCAGCTTCGTAGCGGGGGGGCATTCAGATACGCAGTATTTT.

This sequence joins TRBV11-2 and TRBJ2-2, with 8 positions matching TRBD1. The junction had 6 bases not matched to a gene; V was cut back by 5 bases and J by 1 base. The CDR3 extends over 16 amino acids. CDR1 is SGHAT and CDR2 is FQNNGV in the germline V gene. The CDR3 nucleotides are TGTGCCAGCAGCCAACGGACAGGGTGGAACACCGGGGAGCTGTTTTTT. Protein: CASSQRTGWNTGELFF.

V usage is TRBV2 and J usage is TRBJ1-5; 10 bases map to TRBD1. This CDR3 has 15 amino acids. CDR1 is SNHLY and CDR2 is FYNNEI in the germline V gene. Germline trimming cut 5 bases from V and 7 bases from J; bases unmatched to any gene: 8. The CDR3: CASSQDRGRGQPQHF. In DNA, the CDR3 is TGTGCCAGCAGTCAAGACAGGGGGCGGGGGCAGCCCCAGCATTTT.

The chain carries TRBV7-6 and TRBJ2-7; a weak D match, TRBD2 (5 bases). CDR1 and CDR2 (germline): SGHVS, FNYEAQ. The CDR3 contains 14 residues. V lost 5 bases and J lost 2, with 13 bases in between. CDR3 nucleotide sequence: TGTGCCAGCAGCACTCGGGGAAGGCCCTACGAGCAGTACTTC. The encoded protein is CASSTRGRPYEQYF. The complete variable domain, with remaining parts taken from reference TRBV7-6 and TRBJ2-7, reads GAGVSQSPRYKVTKRGQDVALRCDPISGHVSLYWYRQALGQGPEFLTYFNYEAQQDKSGLPNDRFSAERPEGSISTLTIQRTEQRDSAMYRCASSTRGRPYEQYFGPGTRLTVT.

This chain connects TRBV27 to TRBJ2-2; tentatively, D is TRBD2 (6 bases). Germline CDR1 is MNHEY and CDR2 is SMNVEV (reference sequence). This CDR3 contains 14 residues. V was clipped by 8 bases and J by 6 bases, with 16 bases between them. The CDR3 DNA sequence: TGTGCCAGCCTCGGGGGTTACGGGGCCGGGGAGCTGTTTTTT. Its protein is CASLGGYGAGELFF.

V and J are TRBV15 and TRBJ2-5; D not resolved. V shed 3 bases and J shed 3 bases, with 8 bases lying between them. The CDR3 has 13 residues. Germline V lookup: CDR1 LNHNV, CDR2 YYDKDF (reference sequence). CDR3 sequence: CATSSSLKETQYF. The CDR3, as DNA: TGTGCCACCAGCAGCTCACTAAAAGAGACCCAGTACTTC.

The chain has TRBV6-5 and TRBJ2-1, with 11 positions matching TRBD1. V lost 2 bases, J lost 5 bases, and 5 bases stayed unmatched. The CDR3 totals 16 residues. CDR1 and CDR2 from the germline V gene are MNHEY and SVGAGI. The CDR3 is CASSYRGGQGDNEQFF. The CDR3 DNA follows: TGTGCCAGCAGTTACAGGGGGGGACAGGGGGACAATGAGCAGTTCTTC.

CDR3 DNA sequence: TGTGCCAGCAGCGGGCGGGGGGGAGGAGAGACCCAGTACTTC. Translated, it gives CASSGRGGGETQYF. The rearrangement joins TRBV7-8 to TRBJ2-5, with 9 bases matching TRBD2. V was clipped by 5 bases and J by 4 bases; unmatched bases: 5. The CDR3 covers 14 residues. Germline V lookup: CDR1 SGHVS, CDR2 FQNEAQ.

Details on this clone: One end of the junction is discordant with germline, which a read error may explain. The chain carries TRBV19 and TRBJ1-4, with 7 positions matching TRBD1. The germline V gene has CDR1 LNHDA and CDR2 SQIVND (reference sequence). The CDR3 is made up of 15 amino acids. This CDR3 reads CASSQGTDLNQKLFF. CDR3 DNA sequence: TGTGCCAGTAGCCAGGGGACAGACCTTAATCAAAAACTGTTTTTT.

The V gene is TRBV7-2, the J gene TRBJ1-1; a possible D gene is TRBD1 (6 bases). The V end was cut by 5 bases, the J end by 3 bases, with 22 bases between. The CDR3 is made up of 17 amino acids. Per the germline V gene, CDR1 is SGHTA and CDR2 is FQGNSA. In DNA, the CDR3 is TGTGCCAGCAGCGTGCCGGGACACGTTGGACTCGACACTGAAGCTTTCTTT. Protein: CASSVPGHVGLDTEAFF. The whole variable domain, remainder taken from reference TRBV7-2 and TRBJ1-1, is GAGVSQSPSNKVTEKGKDVELRCDPISGHTALYWYRQSLGQGLEFLIYFQGNSAPDKSGLPSDRFSAERTGGSVSTLTIQRTQQEDSAVYLCASSVPGHVGLDTEAFFGQGTRLTVV.

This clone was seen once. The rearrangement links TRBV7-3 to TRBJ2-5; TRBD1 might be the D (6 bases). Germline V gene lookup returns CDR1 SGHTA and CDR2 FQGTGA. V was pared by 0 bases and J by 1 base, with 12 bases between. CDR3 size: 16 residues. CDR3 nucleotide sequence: TGTGCCAGCAGCTTAACTGGGACAACAACCCAAGAGACCCAGTACTTC. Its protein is CASSLTGTTTQETQYF.

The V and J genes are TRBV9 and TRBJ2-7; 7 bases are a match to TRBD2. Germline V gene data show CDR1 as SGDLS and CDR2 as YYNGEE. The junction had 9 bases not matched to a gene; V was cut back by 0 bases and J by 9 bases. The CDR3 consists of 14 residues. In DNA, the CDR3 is TGTGCCAGCAGCGTAGGTGGTGGGACTACGGGGCAGTACTTC. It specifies CASSVGGGTTGQYF.

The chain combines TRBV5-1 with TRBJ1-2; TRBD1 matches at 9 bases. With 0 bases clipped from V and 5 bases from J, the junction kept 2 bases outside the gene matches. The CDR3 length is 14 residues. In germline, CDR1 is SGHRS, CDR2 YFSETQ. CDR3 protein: CASSLADRGYGYTF. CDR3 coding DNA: TGCGCCAGCAGCTTGGCCGACAGGGGGTATGGCTACACCTTC.

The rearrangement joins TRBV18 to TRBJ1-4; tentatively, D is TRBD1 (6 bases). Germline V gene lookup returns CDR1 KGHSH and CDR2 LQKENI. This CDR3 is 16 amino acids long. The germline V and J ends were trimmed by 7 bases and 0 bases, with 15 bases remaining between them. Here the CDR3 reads CASFSDRTPTNEKLFF. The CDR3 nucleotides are TGTGCCAGCTTTTCCGACAGGACCCCAACTAATGAAAAACTGTTTTTT.

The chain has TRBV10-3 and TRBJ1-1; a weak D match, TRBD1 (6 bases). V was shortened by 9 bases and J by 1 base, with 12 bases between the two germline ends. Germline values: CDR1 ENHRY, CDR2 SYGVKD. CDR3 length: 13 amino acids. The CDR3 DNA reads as TGTGCCATACCGGGACACCGGAACACTGAAGCTTTCTTT. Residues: CAIPGHRNTEAFF.

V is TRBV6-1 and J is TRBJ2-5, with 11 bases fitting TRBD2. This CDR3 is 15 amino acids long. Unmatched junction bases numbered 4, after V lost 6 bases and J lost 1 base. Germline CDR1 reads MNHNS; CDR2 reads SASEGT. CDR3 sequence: CASRRLAGSQETQYF. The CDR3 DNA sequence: TGTGCCAGCAGACGACTAGCGGGGAGCCAAGAGACCCAGTACTTC.

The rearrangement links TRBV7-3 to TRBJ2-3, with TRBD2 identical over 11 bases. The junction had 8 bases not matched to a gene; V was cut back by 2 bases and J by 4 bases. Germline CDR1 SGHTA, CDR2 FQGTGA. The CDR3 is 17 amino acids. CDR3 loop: CASSLGSGGARADTQYF. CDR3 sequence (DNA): TGTGCCAGCAGCTTAGGTAGCGGGGGGGCTCGAGCAGATACGCAGTATTTT.

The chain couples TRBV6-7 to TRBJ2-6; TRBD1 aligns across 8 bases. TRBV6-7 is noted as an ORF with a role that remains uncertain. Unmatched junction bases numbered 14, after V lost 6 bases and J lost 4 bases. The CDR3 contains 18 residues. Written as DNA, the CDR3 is TGTGCCAGCAGCCCTTCCGGGACAGGTTTGATAGGGGCCAACGTCCTGACTTTC. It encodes CASSPSGTGLIGANVLTF.

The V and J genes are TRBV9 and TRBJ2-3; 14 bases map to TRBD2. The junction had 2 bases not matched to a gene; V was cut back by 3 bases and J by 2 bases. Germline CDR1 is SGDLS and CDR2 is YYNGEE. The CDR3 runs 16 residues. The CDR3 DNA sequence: TGTGCCAGCAGCGCGGGACTAGCGGGGGCCACAGATACGCAGTATTTT. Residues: CASSAGLAGATDTQYF.